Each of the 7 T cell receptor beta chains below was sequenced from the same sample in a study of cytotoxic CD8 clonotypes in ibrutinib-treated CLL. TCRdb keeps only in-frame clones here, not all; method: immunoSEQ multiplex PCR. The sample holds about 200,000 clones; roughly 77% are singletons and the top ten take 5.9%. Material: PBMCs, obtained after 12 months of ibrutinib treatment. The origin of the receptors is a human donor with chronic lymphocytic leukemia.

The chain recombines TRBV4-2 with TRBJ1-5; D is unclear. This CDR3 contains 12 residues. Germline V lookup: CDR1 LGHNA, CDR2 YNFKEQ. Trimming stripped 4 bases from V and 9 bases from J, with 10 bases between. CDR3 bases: TGTGCCAGCAGCCCCCCCCGAGGGCCCCAGCATTTT. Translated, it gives CASSPPRGPQHF.

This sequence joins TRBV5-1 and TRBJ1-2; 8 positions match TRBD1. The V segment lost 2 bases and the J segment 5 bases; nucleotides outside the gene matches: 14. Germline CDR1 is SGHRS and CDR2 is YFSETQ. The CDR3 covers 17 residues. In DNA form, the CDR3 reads TGCGCCAGCAGCTTTGGGGCAGGGGGCGACTCGGGGTATGGCTACACCTTC. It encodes CASSFGAGGDSGYGYTF.

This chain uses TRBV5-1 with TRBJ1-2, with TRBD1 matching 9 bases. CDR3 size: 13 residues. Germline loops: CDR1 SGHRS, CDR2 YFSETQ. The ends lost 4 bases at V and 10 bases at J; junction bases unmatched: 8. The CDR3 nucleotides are TGCGCCAGCAGCGAATACAGGGGGCGCGACTACACCTTC. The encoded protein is CASSEYRGRDYTF.

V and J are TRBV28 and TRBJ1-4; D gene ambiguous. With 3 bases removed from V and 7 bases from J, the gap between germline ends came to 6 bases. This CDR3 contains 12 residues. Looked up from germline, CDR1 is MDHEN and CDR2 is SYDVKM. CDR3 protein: CASSFPAEKLFF. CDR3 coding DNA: TGTGCCAGCAGTTTCCCCGCTGAAAAACTGTTTTTT.

CDR3 sequence (DNA): TGTGCCAGCAGCTTAGGGGCCGGGAACACTGAAGCTTTCTTT. Its translation: CASSLGAGNTEAFF. The chain employs TRBV11-2 and TRBJ1-1, with D unclear. The V gene lost 1 base and the J gene lost 1 base, with 7 bases spanning the gap. The germline CDR1 and CDR2 sequences are SGHAT and FQNNGV. The CDR3 loop spans 14 amino acids. Full variable domain (outside the CDR3, taken from reference TRBV11-2 and TRBJ1-1): EAGVAQSPRYKIIEKRQSVAFWCNPISGHATLYWYQQILGQGPKLLIQFQNNGVVDDSQLPKDRFSAERLKGVDSTLKIQPAKLEDSAVYLCASSLGAGNTEAFFGQGTRLTVV.

CDR3 residues: CASSSGGAYYNEQFF. The CDR3 DNA sequence: TGCGCCAGCAGTTCCGGGGGGGCCTATTACAATGAGCAGTTCTTC. This sequence joins TRBV5-1 and TRBJ2-1, with 8 bases identical to TRBD2. Germline V gives CDR1 SGHRS, CDR2 YFSETQ. With 5 bases clipped from V and 4 bases from J, the junction kept 8 bases outside the gene matches. The CDR3 spans 15 residues.

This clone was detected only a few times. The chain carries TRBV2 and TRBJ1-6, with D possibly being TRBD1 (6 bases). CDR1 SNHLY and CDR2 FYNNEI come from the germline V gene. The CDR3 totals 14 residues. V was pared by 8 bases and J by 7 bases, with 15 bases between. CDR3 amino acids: CASAKTGLNSPLHF. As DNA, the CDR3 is TGTGCCAGCGCCAAGACAGGCTTGAATTCACCCCTCCACTTT.